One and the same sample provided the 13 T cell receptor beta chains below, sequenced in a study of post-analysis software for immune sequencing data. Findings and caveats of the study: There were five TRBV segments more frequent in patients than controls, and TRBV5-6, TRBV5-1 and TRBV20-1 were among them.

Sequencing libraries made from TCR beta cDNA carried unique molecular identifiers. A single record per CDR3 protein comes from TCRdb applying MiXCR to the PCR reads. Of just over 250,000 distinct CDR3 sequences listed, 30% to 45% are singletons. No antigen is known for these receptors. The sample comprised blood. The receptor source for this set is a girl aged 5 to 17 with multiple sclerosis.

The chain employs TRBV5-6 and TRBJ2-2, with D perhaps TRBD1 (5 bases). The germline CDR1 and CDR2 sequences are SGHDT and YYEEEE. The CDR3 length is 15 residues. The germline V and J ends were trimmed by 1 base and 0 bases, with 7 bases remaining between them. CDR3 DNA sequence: TGTGCCAGCAGCTTGAGCAGGGCGAACACCGGGGAGCTGTTTTTT. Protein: CASSLSRANTGELFF.

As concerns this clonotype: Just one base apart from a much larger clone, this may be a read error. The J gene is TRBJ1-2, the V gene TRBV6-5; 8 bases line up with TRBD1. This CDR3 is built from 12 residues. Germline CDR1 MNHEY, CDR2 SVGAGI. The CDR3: CASSQGAAGCTF. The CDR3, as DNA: TGTGCCAGCAGTCAGGGGGCCGCTGGCTGCACCTTC.

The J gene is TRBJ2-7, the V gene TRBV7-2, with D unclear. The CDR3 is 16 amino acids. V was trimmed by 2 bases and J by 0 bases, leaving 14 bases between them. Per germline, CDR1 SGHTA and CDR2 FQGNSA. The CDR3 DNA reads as TGTGCCAGCAGCTTAATGGTGGGGTCCCCCTCCTACGAGCAGTACTTC. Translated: CASSLMVGSPSYEQYF.

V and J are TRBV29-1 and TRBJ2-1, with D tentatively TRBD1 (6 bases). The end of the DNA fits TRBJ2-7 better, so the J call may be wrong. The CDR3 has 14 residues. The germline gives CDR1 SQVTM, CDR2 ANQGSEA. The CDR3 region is CSVSPGATGYEQYF. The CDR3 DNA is TGCAGCGTATCCCCAGGGGCAACGGGTTACGAGCAGTACTTC.

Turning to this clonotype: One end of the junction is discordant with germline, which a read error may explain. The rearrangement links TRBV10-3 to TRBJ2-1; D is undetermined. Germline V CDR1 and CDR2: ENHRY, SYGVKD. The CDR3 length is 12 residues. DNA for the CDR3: TGTGTCATCAGTGAGTCGAACAATGAGCAGTTCTTC. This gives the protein CVISESNNEQFF.

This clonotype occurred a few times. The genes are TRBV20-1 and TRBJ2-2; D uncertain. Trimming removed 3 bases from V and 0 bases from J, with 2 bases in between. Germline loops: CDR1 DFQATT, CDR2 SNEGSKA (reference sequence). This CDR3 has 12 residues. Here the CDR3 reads CSARANTGELFF. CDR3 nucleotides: TGCAGTGCTAGGGCGAACACCGGGGAGCTGTTTTTT.

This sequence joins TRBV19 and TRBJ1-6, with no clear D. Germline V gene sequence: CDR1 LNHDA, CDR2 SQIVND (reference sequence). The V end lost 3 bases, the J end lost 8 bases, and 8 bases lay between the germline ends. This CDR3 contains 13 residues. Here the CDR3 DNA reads TGTGCCAGTAGTATCGGAGGCGATTCACCCCTCCACTTT. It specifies CASSIGGDSPLHF.

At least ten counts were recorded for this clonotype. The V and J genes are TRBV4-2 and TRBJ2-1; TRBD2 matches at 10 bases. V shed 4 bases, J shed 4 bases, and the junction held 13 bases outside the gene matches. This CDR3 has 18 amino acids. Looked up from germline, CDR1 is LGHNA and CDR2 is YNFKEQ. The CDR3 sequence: CASSPDGQREGEYNEQFF. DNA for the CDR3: TGTGCCAGCAGCCCTGATGGACAGCGGGAGGGTGAATACAATGAGCAGTTCTTC.

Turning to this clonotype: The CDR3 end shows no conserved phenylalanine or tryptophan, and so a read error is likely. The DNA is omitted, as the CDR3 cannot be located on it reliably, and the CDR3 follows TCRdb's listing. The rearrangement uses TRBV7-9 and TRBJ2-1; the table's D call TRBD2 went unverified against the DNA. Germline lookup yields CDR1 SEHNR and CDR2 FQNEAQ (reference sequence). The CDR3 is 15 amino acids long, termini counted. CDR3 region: CASSMGAGGYDEQFI.

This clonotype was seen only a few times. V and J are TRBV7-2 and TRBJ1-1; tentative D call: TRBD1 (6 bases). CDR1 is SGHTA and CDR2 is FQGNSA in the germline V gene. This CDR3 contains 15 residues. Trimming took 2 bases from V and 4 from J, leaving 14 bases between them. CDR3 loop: CASSLRSGVVTEAFF. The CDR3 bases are TGTGCCAGCAGCTTAAGATCAGGGGTGGTCACTGAAGCTTTCTTT.

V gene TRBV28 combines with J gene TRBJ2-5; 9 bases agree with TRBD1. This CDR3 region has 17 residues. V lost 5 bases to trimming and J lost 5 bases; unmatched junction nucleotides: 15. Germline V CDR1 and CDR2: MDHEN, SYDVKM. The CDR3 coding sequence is TGTGCCAGCAGTCTTACAGGGACAGGGAGGTTGAAGGAGACCCAGTACTTC. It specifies CASSLTGTGRLKETQYF.

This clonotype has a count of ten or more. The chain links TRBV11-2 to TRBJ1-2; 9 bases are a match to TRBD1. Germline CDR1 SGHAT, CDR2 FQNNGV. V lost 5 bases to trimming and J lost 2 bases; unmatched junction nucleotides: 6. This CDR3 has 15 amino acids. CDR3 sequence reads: CASSPAGQGNYGYTF. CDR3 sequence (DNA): TGTGCCAGCAGCCCAGCGGGACAGGGAAACTATGGCTACACCTTC.

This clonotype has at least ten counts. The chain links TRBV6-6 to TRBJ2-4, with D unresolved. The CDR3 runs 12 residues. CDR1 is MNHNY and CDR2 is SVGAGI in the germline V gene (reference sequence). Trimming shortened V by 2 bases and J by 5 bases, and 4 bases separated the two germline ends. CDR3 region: CASSYPENIQYF. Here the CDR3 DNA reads TGTGCCAGCAGTTACCCCGAAAACATTCAGTACTTC.